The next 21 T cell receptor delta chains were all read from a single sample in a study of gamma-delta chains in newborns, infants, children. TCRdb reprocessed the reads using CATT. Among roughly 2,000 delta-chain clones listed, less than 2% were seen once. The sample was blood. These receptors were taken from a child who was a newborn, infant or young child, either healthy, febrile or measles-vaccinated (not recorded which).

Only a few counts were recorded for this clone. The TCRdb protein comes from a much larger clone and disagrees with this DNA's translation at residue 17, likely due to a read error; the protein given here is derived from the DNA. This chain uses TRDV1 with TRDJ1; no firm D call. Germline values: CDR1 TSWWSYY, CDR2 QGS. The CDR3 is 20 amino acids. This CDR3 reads CALGELQTFPRGPYTDRLIF. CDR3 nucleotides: TGTGCTCTTGGGGAACTTCAAACGTTCCCTCGAGGCCCTTACACCGATAGACTCATCTTT.

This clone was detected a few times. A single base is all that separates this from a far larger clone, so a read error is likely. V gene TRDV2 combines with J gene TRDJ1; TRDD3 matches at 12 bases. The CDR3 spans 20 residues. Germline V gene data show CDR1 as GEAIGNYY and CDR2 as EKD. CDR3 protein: CACDTVLRTNWGIPSDKPIF. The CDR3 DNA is TGTGCCTGTGACACCGTACTACGGACCAACTGGGGGATACCTAGCGATAAACCCATCTTT.

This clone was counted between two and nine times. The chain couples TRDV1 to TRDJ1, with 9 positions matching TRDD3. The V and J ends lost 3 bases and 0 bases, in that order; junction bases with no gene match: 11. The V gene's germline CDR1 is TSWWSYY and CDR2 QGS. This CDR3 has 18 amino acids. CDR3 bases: TGTGCTCTTGGGGAGCCGTCCCGTACTGGGGGAGACACCGATAAACTCATCTTT. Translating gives CALGEPSRTGGDTDKLIF.

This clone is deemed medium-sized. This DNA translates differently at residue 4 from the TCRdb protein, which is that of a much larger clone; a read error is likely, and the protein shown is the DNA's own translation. The CDR3, as DNA: TGTGCTCTTGAGGAAGTCCAATCCTACCCAGTGGGGGATACAGGGTACACCGATAAACTCATCTTT. Translated: CALEEVQSYPVGDTGYTDKLIF. The chain combines TRDV1 with TRDJ1; 10 bases agree with TRDD3. This CDR3 region has 22 residues. Per the germline V gene, CDR1 is TSWWSYY and CDR2 is QGS.

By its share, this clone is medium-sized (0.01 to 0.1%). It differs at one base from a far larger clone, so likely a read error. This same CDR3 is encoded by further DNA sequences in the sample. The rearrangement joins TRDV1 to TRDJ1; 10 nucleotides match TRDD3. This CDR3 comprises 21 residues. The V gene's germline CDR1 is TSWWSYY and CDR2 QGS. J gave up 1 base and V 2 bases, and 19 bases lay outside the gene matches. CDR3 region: CALGEVPFYWGISRSTDKLIF. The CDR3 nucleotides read TGTGCTCTTGGGGAAGTCCCCTTTTACTGGGGGATTTCGCGATCCACCGATAAACTCATCTTT.

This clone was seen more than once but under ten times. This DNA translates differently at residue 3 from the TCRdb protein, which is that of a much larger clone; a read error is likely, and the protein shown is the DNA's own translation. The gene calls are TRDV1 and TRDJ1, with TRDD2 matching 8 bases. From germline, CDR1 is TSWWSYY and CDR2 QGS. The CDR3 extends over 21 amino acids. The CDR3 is CAPGDDFLRFAGPIHTDKLIF. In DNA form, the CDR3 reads TGTGCTCCTGGGGACGACTTCCTACGTTTTGCTGGACCGATTCACACCGATAAACTCATCTTT.

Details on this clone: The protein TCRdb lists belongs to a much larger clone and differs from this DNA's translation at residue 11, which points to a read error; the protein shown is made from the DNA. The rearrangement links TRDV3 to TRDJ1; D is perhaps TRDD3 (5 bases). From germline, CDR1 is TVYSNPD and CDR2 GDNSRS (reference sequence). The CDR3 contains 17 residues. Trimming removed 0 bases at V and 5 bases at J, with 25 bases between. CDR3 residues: CAFSTGRPYWRADKLIF. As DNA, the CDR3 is TGTGCCTTTAGCACGGGGCGGCCGTACTGGAGGGCTGATAAACTCATCTTT.

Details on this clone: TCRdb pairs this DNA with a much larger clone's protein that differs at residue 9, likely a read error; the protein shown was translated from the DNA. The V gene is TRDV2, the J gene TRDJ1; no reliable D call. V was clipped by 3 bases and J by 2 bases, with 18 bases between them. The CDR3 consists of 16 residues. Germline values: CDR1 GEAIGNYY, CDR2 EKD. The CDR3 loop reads CACDARTRTSTDKLIF. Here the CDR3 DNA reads TGTGCCTGTGACGCTCGTACTAGGACTTCAACCGATAAACTCATCTTT.

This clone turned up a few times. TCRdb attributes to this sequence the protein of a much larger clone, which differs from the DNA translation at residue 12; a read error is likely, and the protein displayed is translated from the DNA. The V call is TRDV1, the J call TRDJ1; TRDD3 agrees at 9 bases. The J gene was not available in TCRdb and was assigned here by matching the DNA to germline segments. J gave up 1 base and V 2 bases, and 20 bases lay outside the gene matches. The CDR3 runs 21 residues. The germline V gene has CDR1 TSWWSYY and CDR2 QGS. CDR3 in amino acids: CALGEVPFYWGSSRSTDKLIF. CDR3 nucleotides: TGTGCTCTTGGGGAAGTCCCTTTTTACTGGGGGAGTTCGCGATCCACCGATAAACTCATCTTT.

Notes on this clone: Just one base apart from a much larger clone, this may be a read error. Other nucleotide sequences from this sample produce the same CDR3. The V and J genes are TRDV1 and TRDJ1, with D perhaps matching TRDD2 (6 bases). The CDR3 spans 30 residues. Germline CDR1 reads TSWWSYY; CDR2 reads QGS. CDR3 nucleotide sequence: TGTGCTCTTGGGGAAGGTTTCCCACGTAGCCCAAATACTGATGTGTTTCATTGTGCCTTCCCACGTAGCCCTACCGATAAGCTCATCTTT. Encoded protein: CALGEGFPRSPNTDVFHCAFPRSPTDKLIF.

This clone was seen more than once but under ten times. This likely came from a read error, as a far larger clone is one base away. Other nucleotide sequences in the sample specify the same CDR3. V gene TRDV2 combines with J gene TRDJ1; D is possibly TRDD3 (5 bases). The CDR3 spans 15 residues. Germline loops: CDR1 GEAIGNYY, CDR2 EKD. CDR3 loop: CACDTGVGYTDKLIF. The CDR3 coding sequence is TGTGCCTGTGACACCGGGGTGGGGTACACCGATAAACTAATCTTT.

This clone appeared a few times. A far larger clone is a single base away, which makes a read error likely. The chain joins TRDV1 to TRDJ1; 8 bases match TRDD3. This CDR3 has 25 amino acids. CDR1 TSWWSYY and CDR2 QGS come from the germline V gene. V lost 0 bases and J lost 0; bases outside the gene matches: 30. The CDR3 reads CALGELRRGYWGVRVPTLYTDKLIF. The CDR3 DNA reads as TGTGCTCTTGGGGAACTCCGACGGGGGTACTGGGGGGTACGCGTCCCGACCCTCTACACCGATAAACTCATCTTT.

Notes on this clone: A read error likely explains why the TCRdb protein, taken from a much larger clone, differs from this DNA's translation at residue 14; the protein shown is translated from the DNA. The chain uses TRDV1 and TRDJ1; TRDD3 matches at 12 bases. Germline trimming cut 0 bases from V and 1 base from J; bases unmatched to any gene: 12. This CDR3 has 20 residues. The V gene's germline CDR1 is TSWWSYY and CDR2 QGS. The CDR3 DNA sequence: TGTGCTCTTGGGGAACTTCCTAAACTGGGGGATACCCCGAGCACCGATAAACTCATCTTT. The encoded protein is CALGELPKLGDTPSTDKLIF.

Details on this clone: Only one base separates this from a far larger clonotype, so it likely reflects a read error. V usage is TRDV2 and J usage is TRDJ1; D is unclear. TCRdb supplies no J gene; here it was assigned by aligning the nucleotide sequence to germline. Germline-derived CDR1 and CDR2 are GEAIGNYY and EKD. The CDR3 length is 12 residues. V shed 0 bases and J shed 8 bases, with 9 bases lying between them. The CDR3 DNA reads TGTGCCTGTGACACCGTTACCGGAAAACTCATCTTT. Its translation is CACDTVTGKLIF.

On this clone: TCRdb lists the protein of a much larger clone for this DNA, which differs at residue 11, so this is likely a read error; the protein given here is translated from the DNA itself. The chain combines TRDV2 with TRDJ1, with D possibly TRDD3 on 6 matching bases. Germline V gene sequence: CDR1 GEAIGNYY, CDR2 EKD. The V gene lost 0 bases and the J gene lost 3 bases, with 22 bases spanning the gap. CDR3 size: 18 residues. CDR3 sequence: CACDTGVWGLVGSDKLIF. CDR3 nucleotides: TGTGCCTGTGACACCGGGGTCTGGGGCCTCGTCGGCTCCGATAAACTCATCTTT.

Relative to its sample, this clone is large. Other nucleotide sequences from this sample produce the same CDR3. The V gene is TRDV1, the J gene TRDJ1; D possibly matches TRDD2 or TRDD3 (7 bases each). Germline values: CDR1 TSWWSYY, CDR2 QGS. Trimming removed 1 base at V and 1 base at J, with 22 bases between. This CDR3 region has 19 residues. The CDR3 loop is CALGERGSYLGAPTDKLIF. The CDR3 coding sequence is TGTGCTCTTGGGGAACGTGGTTCCTACCTGGGGGCCCCCACCGATAAACTCATCTTT.

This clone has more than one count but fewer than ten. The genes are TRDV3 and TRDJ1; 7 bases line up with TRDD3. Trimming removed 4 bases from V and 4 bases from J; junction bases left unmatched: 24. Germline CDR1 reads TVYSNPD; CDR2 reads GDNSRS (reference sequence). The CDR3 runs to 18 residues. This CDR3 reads CASTFWSGGGHTNDKLIF. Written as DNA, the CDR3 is TGTGCCTCAACCTTTTGGTCTGGTGGGGGACATACTAACGATAAACTCATCTTT.

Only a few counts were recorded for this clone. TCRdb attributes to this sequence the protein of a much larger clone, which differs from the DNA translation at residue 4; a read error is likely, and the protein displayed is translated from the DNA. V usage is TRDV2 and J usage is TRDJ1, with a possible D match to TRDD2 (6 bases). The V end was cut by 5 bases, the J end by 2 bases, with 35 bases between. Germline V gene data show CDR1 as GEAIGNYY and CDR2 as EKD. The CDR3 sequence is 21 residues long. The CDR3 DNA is TGTGCCTGTGGCACAGGAGTCCCTTCCGACAACCACCTGGACCCGACCGATAAACTCATCTTT. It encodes CACGTGVPSDNHLDPTDKLIF.

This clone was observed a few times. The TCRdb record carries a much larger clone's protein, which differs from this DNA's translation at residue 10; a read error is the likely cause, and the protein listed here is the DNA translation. CDR3 sequence (DNA): TGTGCCTGTGACCAGAGTACTGGGGGACGCACCGATAAACTCATCTTT. It specifies CACDQSTGGRTDKLIF. V gene TRDV2 combines with J gene TRDJ1, with 9 positions matching TRDD3. The CDR3 runs 16 residues. Germline V gives CDR1 GEAIGNYY, CDR2 EKD. The junction had 8 bases not matched to a gene; V was cut back by 3 bases and J by 1 base.

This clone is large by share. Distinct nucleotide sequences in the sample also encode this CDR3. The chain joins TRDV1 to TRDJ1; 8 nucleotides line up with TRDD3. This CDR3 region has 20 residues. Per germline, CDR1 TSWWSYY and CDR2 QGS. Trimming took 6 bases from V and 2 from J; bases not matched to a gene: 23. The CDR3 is CALGDVLVSYWGRLTDKLIF. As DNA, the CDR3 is TGTGCTCTTGGAGATGTTCTCGTGTCGTACTGGGGGCGACTGACCGATAAACTCATCTTT.

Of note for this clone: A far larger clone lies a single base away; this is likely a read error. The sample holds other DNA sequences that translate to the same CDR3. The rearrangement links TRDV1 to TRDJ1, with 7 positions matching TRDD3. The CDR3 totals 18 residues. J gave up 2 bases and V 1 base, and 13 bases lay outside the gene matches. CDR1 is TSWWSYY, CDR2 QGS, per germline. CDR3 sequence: CALGEPGGYAILTDKLIF. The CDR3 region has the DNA TGTGCTCTTGGGGAACCAGGAGGATACGCGATCCTGACCGATAAACTCATCTTT.